This paragraph reports one T cell receptor (beta chain). Antigen: not known. The CDR3 covers 11 residues. V lost 0 bases and J lost 6, with 3 bases in between. Germline V CDR1 and CDR2: LGHDT, YNNKEL (reference sequence). The source of the sample is a study of T-cell reconstitution after alpha-beta-depleted transplantation in children. The TCRbeta library was prepared with unique molecular identifiers. Each CDR3 protein is one row after TCRdb ran MiXCR on the PCR reads. The sample has more than 300,000 distinct CDR3 sequences; roughly 15% are singletons. Study conclusions and caveats: Surviving recipient T cells and thymic progenitors accounted for the high day-60 TCRbeta diversity observed in some patients. Several hundred expanded graft clones reportedly gave rise to the alpha-beta T cells present about two months after transplant. Diversity and T-cell counts at one year after transplant derived mostly from new T cells.

This receptor was taken from a male patient under 10 years old who had a stem cell transplant for acute lymphoblastic leukemia, so the T cells may come from the graft donor. The J gene is TRBJ2-7, the V gene TRBV3-1; D uncertain. The sample here was PBMCs, mostly from graft donor cells, taken 360 days after TCRalphabeta/CD19-depleted stem cell transplant. In nucleotides, the CDR3 is TGTGCCAGCAGCCAAGATTCCGAGCAGTACTTC. Protein: CASSQDSEQYF.